The 8 T cell receptor beta chains given below trace back to one sample, sequenced in a study of long-term antiretroviral therapy in people with HIV. The assay, immunoSEQ v3.0, was run at survey level. Assay: immunoSEQ multiplex PCR; the TCRdb copy retains only in-frame clones and omits some. The sample holds 15,000 to 20,000 clones; 88% are singletons and the top ten take 12%. The sample in question was unsorted PBMCs, obtained 0.7 years before starting antiretroviral therapy. The receptors were gathered from a middle-aged man with HIV.

The chain recombines TRBV2 with TRBJ1-5; TRBD1 agrees at 8 bases. Trimming took 6 bases from V and 4 from J; bases not matched to a gene: 2. The CDR3 is made up of 13 amino acids. Germline CDR1 is SNHLY and CDR2 is FYNNEI. The CDR3 region is CASRWTGNQPQHF. CDR3 nucleotide sequence: TGTGCCAGCAGGTGGACAGGGAATCAGCCCCAGCATTTT.

The genes are TRBV9 and TRBJ2-7, with D hard to call. The CDR3 totals 17 residues. The V and J ends lost 4 bases and 4 bases respectively, with 24 bases between them. Germline V lookup: CDR1 SGDLS, CDR2 YYNGEE. The CDR3 sequence is CASSLAPPSGGLYEQYF. The CDR3, as DNA: TGTGCCAGCAGCTTAGCCCCTCCCTCAGGTGGCCTGTACGAGCAGTACTTC. The full variable domain, its missing parts supplied by reference TRBV9 and TRBJ2-7, is DSGVTQTPKHLITATGQRVTLRCSPRSGDLSVYWYQQSLDQGLQFLIQYYNGEERAKGNILERFSAQQFPDLHSELNLSSLELGDSALYFCASSLAPPSGGLYEQYFGPGTRLTVT.

The J gene is TRBJ1-2, the V gene TRBV19, with TRBD1 identical over 8 bases. This CDR3 has 15 residues. Germline V gene data show CDR1 as LNHDA and CDR2 as SQIVND (reference sequence). J was trimmed by 6 bases and V by 4 bases; bases with no gene match: 10. The DNA of the CDR3 is TGTGCCAGTAGTACGCTTCCCGGGACAGGTCATGGCTACACCTTC. This translates into CASSTLPGTGHGYTF.

The chain carries TRBV27 and TRBJ2-7; D not certain. Trimming pared 0 bases from V and 0 bases from J, leaving 9 bases between. CDR1 MNHEY and CDR2 SMNVEV come from the germline V gene (reference sequence). This CDR3 has 15 residues. In nucleotides, the CDR3 is TGTGCCAGCAGTTTATCGAGCAGTAGCTCCTACGAGCAGTACTTC. Its translation is CASSLSSSSSYEQYF.

V gene TRBV5-1 combines with J gene TRBJ1-1, with TRBD1 as a possible D gene (5 bases). Germline values: CDR1 SGHRS, CDR2 YFSETQ. The CDR3 totals 16 residues. V lost 0 bases to trimming and J lost 0 bases, with 12 bases between them. CDR3 region: CASSLGSQAMNTEAFF. The DNA for the CDR3 is TGCGCCAGCAGCTTGGGTTCACAGGCCATGAACACTGAAGCTTTCTTT. The full variable domain, its missing parts supplied by reference TRBV5-1 and TRBJ1-1, is KAGVTQTPRYLIKTRGQQVTLSCSPISGHRSVSWYQQTPGQGLQFLFEYFSETQRNKGNFPGRFSGRQFSNSRSEMNVSTLELGDSALYLCASSLGSQAMNTEAFFGQGTRLTVV.

This chain uses TRBV5-1 with TRBJ1-1; D is unclear. V was pared by 8 bases and J by 4 bases, with 18 bases between. The CDR3 loop spans 14 amino acids. Germline V gives CDR1 SGHRS, CDR2 YFSETQ. The CDR3 here is CASTTGSEVTEAFF. In DNA, the CDR3 is TGCGCCAGTACGACCGGCTCAGAAGTCACTGAAGCTTTCTTT.

The rearrangement uses TRBV30 and TRBJ2-7; 7 bases are a match to TRBD1. Germline V CDR1 and CDR2: GTSNPN, SVGIG (reference sequence). This CDR3 spans 13 amino acids. J was trimmed by 3 bases and V by 4 bases; bases with no gene match: 6. In nucleotides, the CDR3 is TGTGCCTGGAACCCGGGACAGAGCTACGAGCAGTACTTC. Translated, it gives CAWNPGQSYEQYF.

This clone appeared once. The chain is built from TRBV6-5 and TRBJ1-3, with D possibly TRBD1 on 6 matching bases. The CDR3 covers 15 residues. Trimming removed 11 bases at V and 0 bases at J, with 17 bases between. Looked up from germline, CDR1 is MNHEY and CDR2 is SVGAGI. As DNA, the CDR3 is TGTGCCCACCCGGGGGCAGGCCACTCTGGAAACACCATATATTTT. Translating it yields CAHPGAGHSGNTIYF.